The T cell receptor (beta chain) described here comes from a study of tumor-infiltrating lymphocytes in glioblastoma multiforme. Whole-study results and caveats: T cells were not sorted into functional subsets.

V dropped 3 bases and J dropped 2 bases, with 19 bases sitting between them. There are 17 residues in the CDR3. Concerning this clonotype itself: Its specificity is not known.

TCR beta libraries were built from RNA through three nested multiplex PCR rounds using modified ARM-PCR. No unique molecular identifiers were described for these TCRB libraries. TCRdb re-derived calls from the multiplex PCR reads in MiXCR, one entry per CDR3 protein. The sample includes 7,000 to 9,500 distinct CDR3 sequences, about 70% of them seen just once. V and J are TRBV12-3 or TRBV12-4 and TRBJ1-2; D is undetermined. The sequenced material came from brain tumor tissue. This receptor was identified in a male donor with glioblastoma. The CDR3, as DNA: TGTGCCAGCAGTTTGACGTTTCGCGGGGTACTCAACTATGGCTACACCTTC. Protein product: CASSLTFRGVLNYGYTF.